This entry is about one T cell receptor (beta chain). Chemo-refractory metastatic non-small-cell lung cancer patients underwent focal radiation alongside CTLA-4 blockade with ipilimumab. The V gene's germline CDR1 is SGHRS and CDR2 YFSETQ. The CDR3 contains 14 residues. The V segment lost 4 bases and the J segment 9 bases; nucleotides outside the gene matches: 8. TCRdb's table, derived via immunoSEQ multiplex PCR, lists solely in-frame clones and lacks some. This table holds 55,000 to 75,000 clones, roughly three quarters found once. This entry comes from a study of radiotherapy plus CTLA-4 blockade in lung cancer.

Sequencing was performed on peripheral blood, taken from a patient treated with radiotherapy plus ipilimumab. The J gene is TRBJ2-1, the V gene TRBV5-1; TRBD2 matches 9 bases. This TCR came from a human donor with non-small cell lung cancer whose response to radiotherapy plus ipilimumab could not be evaluated. Some clones in this sample may be carry-over from other donors' samples. The CDR3 bases are TGCGCCAGCAGCCCAGGGGCGGGGGGGGTTGAGCAGTTCTTC. Amino acids: CASSPGAGGVEQFF.